This TCR beta chain originates from a study of early T cells in non-severe SARS-CoV-2 infection. Study-level information: Investigators sequenced bulk RNA drawn from unsorted whole blood, and chains remained unpaired.

The ends lost 1 base at V and 10 bases at J; junction bases unmatched: 5. The germline CDR1 and CDR2 sequences are SGHDN and FVKESK. The CDR3 consists of 13 residues. TCRdb processed the 5' RACE reads anew with MiXCR; each CDR3 protein has one entry. The table shows fewer than 110,000 distinct CDR3 sequences, with 8.5% to 14% occurring only once. Specimen: whole blood. This chain joins TRBV14 and TRBJ2-3; 7 bases are a match to TRBD2. This clonotype was sampled from an adult who was a healthcare worker with PCR-confirmed SARS-CoV-2 infection or an uninfected control (not recorded which). CDR3 DNA: TGTGCCAGCAGCCAAGTAGCGGGTCATGCGCAGTATTTT. Protein product: CASSQVAGHAQYF.